This entry lists 4 T cell receptor beta chains sequenced from one sample in a study of T-cell reconstitution after alpha-beta-depleted transplantation in children. The TCRbeta library was prepared with unique molecular identifiers. TCRdb reprocessed the PCR reads via MiXCR and lists one record per CDR3 protein. Of about 600,000 distinct CDR3 sequences listed, 20% to 25% are singletons. This specimen consisted of PBMCs, mostly from graft donor cells, obtained 360 days after TCRalphabeta/CD19-depleted stem cell transplant. These receptors came from a boy less than two years old who had a stem cell transplant for acute myeloid leukemia, so the T cells may come from the graft donor.

This clonotype came up many times. The chain has TRBV29-1 and TRBJ1-3; D is perhaps TRBD1 (5 bases). The CDR3 has 13 residues. Germline V gene lookup returns CDR1 SQVTM and CDR2 ANQGSEA. The V end was cut by 6 bases, the J end by 0 bases, with 9 bases between. The CDR3 DNA follows: TGCAGCGTCCAGGGTGTCTCTGGAAACACCATATATTTT. This encodes CSVQGVSGNTIYF.

The genes are TRBV12-3 or TRBV12-4 and TRBJ1-4, with TRBD1 matching over 8 bases. This CDR3 has 15 residues. V gave up 5 bases and J gave up 5 bases; unmatched junction bases: 7. DNA of the CDR3: TGTGCCAGCAGTCCCAGGGACAGGCGAAATGAAAAACTGTTTTTT. Its translation is CASSPRDRRNEKLFF.

This clonotype occurred many times. A read error may account for a junction end that differs from germline. V gene TRBV5-1 combines with J gene TRBJ2-3; no clear D. CDR1 is SGHRS and CDR2 is YFSETQ in the germline V gene. This CDR3 comprises 12 residues. The CDR3 DNA is TGTGCCAGCAGTCTGTCGGCAGATACGCAGTATTTT. As protein: CASSLSADTQYF.

The table lists this clonotype with many counts. This chain uses TRBV4-3 with TRBJ2-7, with D perhaps TRBD1 (6 bases). Trimming stripped 0 bases from V and 2 bases from J, with 8 bases between. Germline V gene sequence: CDR1 LGHNA, CDR2 YSLEER. CDR3 length: 14 amino acids. CDR3 protein: CASSQDHRAYEQYF. The CDR3 DNA reads as TGCGCCAGCAGCCAAGACCACAGGGCCTACGAGCAGTACTTC.